The next 30 T cell receptor beta chains were all read from a single sample in a study of T cell responses to AZD1222 COVID-19 vaccine listed by TCRdb under 2021. The method behind the library was the immunoSEQ multiplex PCR assay. TCRdb retrieved this table from immuneACCESS and kept in-frame rearrangements only. Not all clones are present; in checked studies, unresolved V genes account for under half, and no reason is known for the remainder. Here the sample has around 150,000 clones; 70% to 90% occur a single time. The biggest ten clones account for approximately 4.5% of the sample. The sample's time point label, decoded: about 28 days (+/-7) after the second vaccine dose. Source: peripheral blood, taken 28 days after the second AZD1222 dose. Source of these receptors: an adult who received the AZD1222 COVID-19 vaccine.

V and J are TRBV27 and TRBJ1-3; no clear D. The length of the CDR3 is 13 residues. Germline V gene sequence: CDR1 MNHEY, CDR2 SMNVEV (reference sequence). V was pared by 5 bases and J by 4 bases, with 9 bases between. For the CDR3, the DNA is TGTGCCAGCAGTCCATCGGGGGGAAACACCATATATTTT. Protein: CASSPSGGNTIYF.

J is TRBJ1-5 and V is TRBV5-6; possibly TRBD1 for D (6 bases). Germline CDR1 SGHDT, CDR2 YYEEEE. The CDR3 covers 13 residues. Trimming removed 4 bases from V and 9 bases from J, with 14 bases in between. The CDR3 reads CASSPGGGGPQHF. CDR3 nucleotide sequence: TGTGCCAGCAGCCCGGGGGGGGGCGGGCCCCAGCATTTT.

The rearrangement links TRBV3-1 (or the pseudogene TRBV3-2) to TRBJ1-2; D not resolved. Germline lookup yields CDR1 LGHDT and CDR2 YNNKEL (reference sequence). The V end was cut by 4 bases, the J end by 4 bases, with 13 bases between. There are 14 residues in the CDR3. CDR3 sequence (DNA): TGTGCCAGCAGCCCAGAGGAGGGAAGCTATGGCTACACCTTC. It codes for CASSPEEGSYGYTF.

The gene calls are TRBV5-1 and TRBJ2-1; 7 bases match TRBD1. The CDR3 runs 14 residues. Per the germline V gene, CDR1 is SGHRS and CDR2 is YFSETQ. V was clipped by 4 bases and J by 8 bases; unmatched bases: 9. CDR3 nucleotide sequence: TGCGCCAGCAGCCCCCGACAGGGTTGGGATGAGCAGTTCTTC. Amino acid sequence: CASSPRQGWDEQFF.

The genes are TRBV7-2 and TRBJ1-5; a possible D gene is TRBD1 (6 bases). Germline V gene sequence: CDR1 SGHTA, CDR2 FQGNSA. The V and J ends lost 1 base and 8 bases respectively, with 9 bases between them. CDR3 length: 13 residues. The CDR3 region is CASSLEWDKPQHF. As DNA, the CDR3 is TGTGCCAGCAGCTTAGAGTGGGACAAGCCCCAGCATTTT.

J is TRBJ1-2 and V is TRBV6-5; D ambiguous. The germline CDR1 and CDR2 sequences are MNHEY and SVGAGI. Trimming took 6 bases from V and 4 from J, leaving 18 bases between them. This CDR3 spans 15 amino acids. The CDR3 reads CASSNPPLGIYGYTF. In DNA, the CDR3 is TGTGCCAGCAGCAATCCCCCGCTAGGTATCTATGGCTACACCTTC.

The chain joins TRBV7-2 to TRBJ1-5; D gene ambiguous. Germline CDR1 reads SGHTA; CDR2 reads FQGNSA. V dropped 1 base and J dropped 7 bases, with 11 bases sitting between them. The CDR3 covers 14 residues. CDR3 region: CASSLDRGGQPQHF. For the CDR3, the DNA is TGTGCCAGCAGCTTAGACCGCGGAGGCCAGCCCCAGCATTTT.

The rearrangement joins TRBV14 to TRBJ1-2, with 7 bases identical to TRBD1. The CDR3 has 13 amino acids. Germline values: CDR1 SGHDN, CDR2 FVKESK. The V segment lost 4 bases and the J segment 5 bases; nucleotides outside the gene matches: 4. The CDR3: CASSPGQKYGYTF. The CDR3 DNA reads as TGTGCCAGCAGCCCGGGACAGAAATATGGCTACACCTTC.

A single count supports this clone. V is TRBV4-1 and J is TRBJ2-7; possible D gene TRBD1, 5 bases. The V and J ends lost 4 bases and 2 bases respectively, with 9 bases between them. Germline V lookup: CDR1 MGHRA, CDR2 YSYEKL. The CDR3 totals 13 residues. CDR3 nucleotide sequence: TGCGCCAGCAGCCGGACAAATACCTACGAGCAGTACTTC. Translation: CASSRTNTYEQYF.

This sequence joins TRBV29-1 and TRBJ1-1; no firm D call. Germline CDR1 SQVTM, CDR2 ANQGSEA. Trimming pared 7 bases from V and 1 base from J, leaving 7 bases between. The CDR3 length is 11 residues. The DNA of the CDR3 is TGCAGCGGATATCAGAACACTGAAGCTTTCTTT. It codes for CSGYQNTEAFF.

The rearrangement joins TRBV5-8 to TRBJ1-5, with D possibly matching TRBD1 (6 bases). The CDR3 is made up of 13 amino acids. Looked up from germline, CDR1 is SGHTS and CDR2 is YDEGEE. Trimming took off 4 bases at V and 4 bases at J, with 9 bases between the two ends. The chain's CDR3 is CASSADRNQPQHF. As DNA, the CDR3 is TGTGCCAGCAGCGCAGACAGGAATCAGCCCCAGCATTTT.

This clone has just a few counts. The chain links TRBV23-1 to TRBJ1-5; D perhaps matches TRBD1 (5 bases). TRBV23-1 is an ORF; its function is uncertain. This CDR3 comprises 16 residues. V lost 4 bases and J lost 2, with 15 bases in between. This chain's CDR3 is CASSLTLGGGNQPQHF. CDR3 nucleotide sequence: TGCGCCAGCAGTCTTACCTTGGGGGGGGGCAATCAGCCCCAGCATTTT.

CDR3 sequence: CASKRKGADMEKLFF. The CDR3 DNA follows: TGTGCCAGCAAAAGAAAAGGGGCCGATATGGAAAAACTGTTTTTT. This chain connects TRBV2 to TRBJ1-4, with D possibly TRBD1 on 5 matching bases. Trimming stripped 7 bases from V and 8 bases from J, with 20 bases between. Germline CDR1 and CDR2: SNHLY and FYNNEI. This CDR3 has 15 residues.

The V and J genes are TRBV4-1 and TRBJ1-1; D not resolved. The CDR3 runs 14 residues. The germline gives CDR1 MGHRA, CDR2 YSYEKL. The V end was cut by 8 bases, the J end by 0 bases, with 13 bases between. The CDR3 DNA sequence: TGCGCCAGCTCCCAAAGGGAGTTGAACACTGAAGCTTTCTTT. Protein product: CASSQRELNTEAFF.

This rearrangement joins TRBV5-6 to TRBJ2-7, with 11 bases fitting TRBD1. Germline loops: CDR1 SGHDT, CDR2 YYEEEE. J lost 6 bases, V lost 3 bases, and 8 bases had no gene match. The CDR3 spans 15 residues. The CDR3 region has the DNA TGTGCCAGCAGCTCAACGGACAGGGGGCGTTCCGAGCAGTACTTC. It codes for CASSSTDRGRSEQYF.

As to this clone: One end of the junction varies from germline; a read error may be responsible. The rearrangement uses TRBV6-5 and TRBJ1-2; tentative D call: TRBD1 (6 bases). This CDR3 is built from 11 residues. CDR1 is MNHEY, CDR2 SVGAGI, per germline. The CDR3 sequence: CASSYPPRDIF. In DNA, the CDR3 is TGTGCCAGCAGTTACCCCCCTAGGGACATCTTC.

This sequence joins TRBV7-9 and TRBJ2-7; TRBD2 aligns across 7 bases. CDR3 size: 16 residues. Unmatched junction bases numbered 11, after V lost 5 bases and J lost 1 base. The germline gives CDR1 SEHNR, CDR2 FQNEAQ (reference sequence). The CDR3 reads CASSLERGLGSYEQYF. CDR3 sequence (DNA): TGTGCCAGCAGCCTCGAGCGGGGACTCGGTTCCTACGAGCAGTACTTC.

The rearrangement joins TRBV10-3 to TRBJ1-1; 8 bases agree with TRBD1. The CDR3 consists of 14 residues. Trimming took 7 bases from V and 4 from J; bases not matched to a gene: 8. Germline V CDR1 and CDR2: ENHRY, SYGVKD. CDR3: CAINSGGWGTEAFF. Here the CDR3 DNA reads TGTGCCATCAATTCAGGGGGCTGGGGCACTGAAGCTTTCTTT.

This clone was counted a few times. The genes are TRBV18 and TRBJ2-3, with no clear D. CDR3 length: 16 residues. Trimming removed 4 bases at V and 0 bases at J, with 14 bases between. The germline gives CDR1 KGHSH, CDR2 LQKENI. The CDR3 sequence: CASSQTTGGSTDTQYF. The CDR3 DNA reads TGTGCCAGCTCACAAACCACGGGCGGAAGCACAGATACGCAGTATTTT.

This chain joins TRBV24-1 and TRBJ2-1; 10 bases map to TRBD2. V trimming: 7 bases; J trimming: 5 bases; junction bases outside the gene matches: 1. The CDR3 is made up of 13 amino acids. Germline V gene lookup returns CDR1 KGHDR and CDR2 SFDVKD. The chain's CDR3 is CATSTSGNNEQFF. The CDR3 DNA is TGTGCCACCAGCACTAGCGGGAACAATGAGCAGTTCTTC.

This chain links TRBV19 with TRBJ2-1; D call uncertain. Germline V gives CDR1 LNHDA, CDR2 SQIVND (reference sequence). CDR3 length: 12 amino acids. V lost 5 bases, J lost 10 bases, and 12 bases lay in between. Written as DNA, the CDR3 is TGTGCCAGTAGTCTCGGGCCCTCCGAGCAGTTCTTC. Protein product: CASSLGPSEQFF.

This sequence joins TRBV6-5 and TRBJ1-2; the D is unclear. Germline V gene sequence: CDR1 MNHEY, CDR2 SVGAGI. This CDR3 region has 15 residues. V was shortened by 6 bases and J by 2 bases, with 16 bases between the two germline ends. In DNA form, the CDR3 reads TGTGCCAGCAGCCTCCGTGGAGAGGACAACTATGGCTACACCTTC. This sequence encodes CASSLRGEDNYGYTF.

Only a few counts were recorded for this clone. The J gene is TRBJ2-1, the V gene TRBV6-2 or TRBV6-3; 8 bases fit TRBD2. V was clipped by 5 bases and J by 7 bases; unmatched bases: 13. The CDR3 has 16 amino acids. From germline, CDR1 is MNHEY and CDR2 SVGEGT. The CDR3, as DNA: TGTGCCAGCAGTCCCCAAAGAGGCGGGGGGACGAATGAGCAGTTCTTC. This translates into CASSPQRGGGTNEQFF.

The chain links TRBV29-1 to TRBJ1-3, with 7 bases aligning to TRBD1. Germline values: CDR1 SQVTM, CDR2 ANQGSEA. Trimming removed 1 base from V and 2 bases from J; junction bases left unmatched: 2. This CDR3 comprises 14 residues. The CDR3 spells CSVEGGQTGNTIYF. The CDR3 DNA is TGCAGCGTTGAAGGGGGACAGACTGGAAACACCATATATTTT.

This sequence joins TRBV19 and TRBJ1-2, with a possible D match to TRBD1 (5 bases). Per the germline V gene, CDR1 is LNHDA and CDR2 is SQIVND (reference sequence). The length of the CDR3 is 15 residues. The V end lost 6 bases, the J end lost 0 bases, and 14 bases lay between the germline ends. This chain's CDR3 is CASRAGAETNYGYTF. CDR3 coding DNA: TGTGCCAGTAGGGCCGGGGCAGAGACTAACTATGGCTACACCTTC.

The chain recombines TRBV9 with TRBJ2-1, with a tentative D call TRBD2 (5 bases). Germline CDR1 and CDR2: SGDLS and YYNGEE. This CDR3 is built from 14 residues. Trimming stripped 3 bases from V and 8 bases from J, with 15 bases between. The CDR3 is CASSAQLGSDEQFF. Here the CDR3 DNA reads TGTGCCAGCAGCGCCCAACTAGGGAGCGATGAGCAGTTCTTC.

V and J are TRBV11-2 and TRBJ1-2, with no clear D. The CDR3 totals 12 residues. The V gene lost 4 bases and the J gene lost 5 bases, with 8 bases spanning the gap. Germline V gene sequence: CDR1 SGHAT, CDR2 FQNNGV. CDR3 DNA sequence: TGTGCCAGCAGCTCGACGGGGTATGGCTACACCTTC. Protein: CASSSTGYGYTF.

This clone was observed a few times. The genes are TRBV11-2 and TRBJ2-7; D possibly matches TRBD1 or TRBD2 (6 bases each). CDR1 is SGHAT, CDR2 FQNNGV, per germline. This CDR3 comprises 13 residues. V lost 6 bases to trimming and J lost 3 bases, with 12 bases between them. For the CDR3, the DNA is TGTGCCAGCAGGGGGGGCACAGACTACGAGCAGTACTTC. It encodes CASRGGTDYEQYF.

V and J are TRBV20-1 and TRBJ1-1, with D perhaps TRBD1 (5 bases). The CDR3 length is 11 residues. Trimming shortened V by 3 bases and J by 11 bases, and 13 bases separated the two germline ends. In germline, CDR1 is DFQATT, CDR2 SNEGSKA (reference sequence). The CDR3 DNA follows: TGCAGTGCTAGCGTCCAGGGTACGGCTTTCTTT. This codes for CSASVQGTAFF.

The DNA of the CDR3 is TGTGCCAGCAGCTTAACGGGGGCCTATGGCTACACCTTC. It translates to CASSLTGAYGYTF. The V and J genes are TRBV7-2 and TRBJ1-2; the D gene is possibly TRBD1 (6 bases). The V gene's germline CDR1 is SGHTA and CDR2 FQGNSA. V lost 2 bases to trimming and J lost 4 bases, with 8 bases between them. The CDR3 covers 13 residues. The full variable domain, with the rest looked up from reference TRBV7-2 and TRBJ1-2, is GAGVSQSPSNKVTEKGKDVELRCDPISGHTALYWYRQSLGQGLEFLIYFQGNSAPDKSGLPSDRFSAERTGGSVSTLTIQRTQQEDSAVYLCASSLTGAYGYTFGSGTRLTVV.